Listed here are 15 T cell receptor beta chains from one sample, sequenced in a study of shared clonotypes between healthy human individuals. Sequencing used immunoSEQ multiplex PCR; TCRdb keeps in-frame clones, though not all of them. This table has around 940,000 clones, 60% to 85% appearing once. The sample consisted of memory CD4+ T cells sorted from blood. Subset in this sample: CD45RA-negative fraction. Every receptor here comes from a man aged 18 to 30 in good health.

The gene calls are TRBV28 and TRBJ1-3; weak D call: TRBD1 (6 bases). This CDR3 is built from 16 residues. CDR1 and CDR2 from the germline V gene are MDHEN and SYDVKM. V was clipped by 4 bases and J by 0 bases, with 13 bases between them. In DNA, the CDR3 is TGTGCCAGCAGTTCAAAGACAGGCCTCTCTGGAAACACCATATATTTT. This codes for CASSSKTGLSGNTIYF.

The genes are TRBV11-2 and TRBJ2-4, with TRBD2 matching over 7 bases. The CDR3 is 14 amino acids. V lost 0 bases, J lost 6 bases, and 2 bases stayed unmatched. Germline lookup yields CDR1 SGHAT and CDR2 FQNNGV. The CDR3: CASSLDWGGNIQYF. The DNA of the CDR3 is TGTGCCAGCAGCTTAGACTGGGGGGGAAACATTCAGTACTTC.

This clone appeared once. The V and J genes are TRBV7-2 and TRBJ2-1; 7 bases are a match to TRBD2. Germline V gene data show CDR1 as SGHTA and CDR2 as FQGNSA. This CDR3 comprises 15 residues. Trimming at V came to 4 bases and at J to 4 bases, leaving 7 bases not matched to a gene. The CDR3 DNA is TGTGCCAGCAGCTCCACTAGGGAGGGGTACAATGAGCAGTTCTTC. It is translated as CASSSTREGYNEQFF.

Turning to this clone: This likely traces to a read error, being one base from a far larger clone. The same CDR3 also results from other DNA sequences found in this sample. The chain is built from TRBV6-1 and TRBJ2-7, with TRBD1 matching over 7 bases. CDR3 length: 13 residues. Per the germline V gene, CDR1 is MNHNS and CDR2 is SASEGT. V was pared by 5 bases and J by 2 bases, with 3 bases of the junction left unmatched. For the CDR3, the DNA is TGTGCCAGCAGTAGGACAGGTCCCTACGAGCAGTACTTC. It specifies CASSRTGPYEQYF.

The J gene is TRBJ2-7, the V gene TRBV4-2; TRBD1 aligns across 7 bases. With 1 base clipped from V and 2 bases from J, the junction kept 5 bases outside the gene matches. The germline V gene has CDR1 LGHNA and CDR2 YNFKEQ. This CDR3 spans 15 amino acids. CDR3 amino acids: CASSQARQGPYEQYF. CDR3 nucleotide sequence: TGTGCCAGCAGCCAAGCTCGACAGGGACCCTACGAGCAGTACTTC.

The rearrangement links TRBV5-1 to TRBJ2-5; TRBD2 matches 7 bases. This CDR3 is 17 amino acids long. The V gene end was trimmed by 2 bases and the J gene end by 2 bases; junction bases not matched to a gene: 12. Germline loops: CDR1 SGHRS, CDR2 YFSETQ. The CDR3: CASSLQSAGTKQETQYF. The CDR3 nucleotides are TGCGCCAGCAGCTTACAGTCCGCAGGGACTAAGCAAGAGACCCAGTACTTC.

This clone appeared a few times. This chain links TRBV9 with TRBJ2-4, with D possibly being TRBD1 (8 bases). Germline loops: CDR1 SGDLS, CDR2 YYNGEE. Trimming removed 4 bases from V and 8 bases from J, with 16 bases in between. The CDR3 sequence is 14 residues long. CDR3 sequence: CASSPRTGRDIQYF. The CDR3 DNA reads TGTGCCAGCAGCCCACGGACAGGGAGGGACATTCAGTACTTC.

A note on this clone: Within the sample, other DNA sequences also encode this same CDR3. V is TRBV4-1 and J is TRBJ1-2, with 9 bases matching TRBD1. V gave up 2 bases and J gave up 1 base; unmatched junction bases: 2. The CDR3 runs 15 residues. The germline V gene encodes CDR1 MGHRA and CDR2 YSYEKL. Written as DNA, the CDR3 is TGCGCCAGCAGCCAACCGGGACAGGGTAACTATGGCTACACCTTC. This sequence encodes CASSQPGQGNYGYTF.

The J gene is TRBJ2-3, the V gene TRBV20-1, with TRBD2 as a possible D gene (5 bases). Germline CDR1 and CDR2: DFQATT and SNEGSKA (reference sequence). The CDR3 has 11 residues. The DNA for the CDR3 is TGCAGGGCGGGCAACCTCGATACGCAGTATTTT. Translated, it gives CRAGNLDTQYF.

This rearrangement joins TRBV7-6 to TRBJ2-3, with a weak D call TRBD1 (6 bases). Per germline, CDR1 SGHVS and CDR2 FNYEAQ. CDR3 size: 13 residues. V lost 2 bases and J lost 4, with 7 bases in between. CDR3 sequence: CASSLQGSDTQYF. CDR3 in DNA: TGTGCCAGCAGCTTACAGGGGTCAGATACGCAGTATTTT.

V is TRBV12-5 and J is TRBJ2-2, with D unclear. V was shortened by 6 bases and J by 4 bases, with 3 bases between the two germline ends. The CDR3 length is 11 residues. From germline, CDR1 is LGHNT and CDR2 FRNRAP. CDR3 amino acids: CASGPTGELFF. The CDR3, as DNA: TGTGCTAGTGGGCCCACCGGGGAGCTGTTTTTT.

The CDR3 reads CATETGGPLANYGYTF. The CDR3 bases are TGTGCCACGGAGACAGGGGGTCCCCTAGCTAACTATGGCTACACCTTC. This chain connects TRBV5-4 to TRBJ1-2; TRBD1 aligns across 9 bases. The CDR3 runs to 16 residues. Germline V gene sequence: CDR1 SGHNT, CDR2 YYREEE (reference sequence). V lost 9 bases and J lost 0; bases outside the gene matches: 12.

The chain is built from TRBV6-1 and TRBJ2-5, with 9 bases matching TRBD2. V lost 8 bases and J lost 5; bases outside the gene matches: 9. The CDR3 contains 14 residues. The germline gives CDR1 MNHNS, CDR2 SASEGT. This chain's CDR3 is CASGSGGTAETQYF. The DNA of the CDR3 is TGTGCCAGCGGTAGCGGGGGTACCGCGGAGACCCAGTACTTC.

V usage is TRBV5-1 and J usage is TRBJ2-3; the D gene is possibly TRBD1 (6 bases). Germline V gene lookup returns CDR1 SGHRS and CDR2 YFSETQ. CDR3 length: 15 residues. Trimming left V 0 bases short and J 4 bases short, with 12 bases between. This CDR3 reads CASSLGGGNPDTQYF. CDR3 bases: TGCGCCAGCAGCTTGGGAGGGGGTAACCCAGATACGCAGTATTTT.

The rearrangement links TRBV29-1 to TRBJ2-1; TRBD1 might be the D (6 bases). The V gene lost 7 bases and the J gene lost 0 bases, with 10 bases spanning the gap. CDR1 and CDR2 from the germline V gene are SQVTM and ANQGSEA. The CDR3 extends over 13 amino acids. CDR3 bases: TGCAGCGCCGGACAGAGCTCCTACAATGAGCAGTTCTTC. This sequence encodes CSAGQSSYNEQFF.